This T cell receptor (beta chain) was captured by sequencing in a study of blood T cells in healthy people across ages. A second PCR of about 7 to 12 cycles used a sample-barcoded 5' primer and a J-beta primer mix. Unique molecular identifiers of 12 random nucleotides labeled each cDNA. TCRdb fed the 5' RACE reads into MiXCR, producing one record per CDR3 protein. This sample has 1.8 million or so distinct CDR3 sequences, with approximately 39% found just once. Every donor provided 9.5 to 10 milliliters of peripheral blood. The V gene lost 1 base and the J gene lost 0 bases, with 13 bases spanning the gap. In germline, CDR1 is SGHVS, CDR2 FNYEAQ. This CDR3 spans 17 amino acids.

The TCR sequence derives from a human donor in good health. The J gene is TRBJ2-1, the V gene TRBV7-6; possible D gene TRBD1, 5 bases. Sequenced input: blood. The chain's CDR3 is CASSLVWAGNSYNEQFF. CDR3 nucleotide sequence: TGTGCCAGCAGCTTAGTGTGGGCAGGGAACTCCTACAATGAGCAGTTCTTC.